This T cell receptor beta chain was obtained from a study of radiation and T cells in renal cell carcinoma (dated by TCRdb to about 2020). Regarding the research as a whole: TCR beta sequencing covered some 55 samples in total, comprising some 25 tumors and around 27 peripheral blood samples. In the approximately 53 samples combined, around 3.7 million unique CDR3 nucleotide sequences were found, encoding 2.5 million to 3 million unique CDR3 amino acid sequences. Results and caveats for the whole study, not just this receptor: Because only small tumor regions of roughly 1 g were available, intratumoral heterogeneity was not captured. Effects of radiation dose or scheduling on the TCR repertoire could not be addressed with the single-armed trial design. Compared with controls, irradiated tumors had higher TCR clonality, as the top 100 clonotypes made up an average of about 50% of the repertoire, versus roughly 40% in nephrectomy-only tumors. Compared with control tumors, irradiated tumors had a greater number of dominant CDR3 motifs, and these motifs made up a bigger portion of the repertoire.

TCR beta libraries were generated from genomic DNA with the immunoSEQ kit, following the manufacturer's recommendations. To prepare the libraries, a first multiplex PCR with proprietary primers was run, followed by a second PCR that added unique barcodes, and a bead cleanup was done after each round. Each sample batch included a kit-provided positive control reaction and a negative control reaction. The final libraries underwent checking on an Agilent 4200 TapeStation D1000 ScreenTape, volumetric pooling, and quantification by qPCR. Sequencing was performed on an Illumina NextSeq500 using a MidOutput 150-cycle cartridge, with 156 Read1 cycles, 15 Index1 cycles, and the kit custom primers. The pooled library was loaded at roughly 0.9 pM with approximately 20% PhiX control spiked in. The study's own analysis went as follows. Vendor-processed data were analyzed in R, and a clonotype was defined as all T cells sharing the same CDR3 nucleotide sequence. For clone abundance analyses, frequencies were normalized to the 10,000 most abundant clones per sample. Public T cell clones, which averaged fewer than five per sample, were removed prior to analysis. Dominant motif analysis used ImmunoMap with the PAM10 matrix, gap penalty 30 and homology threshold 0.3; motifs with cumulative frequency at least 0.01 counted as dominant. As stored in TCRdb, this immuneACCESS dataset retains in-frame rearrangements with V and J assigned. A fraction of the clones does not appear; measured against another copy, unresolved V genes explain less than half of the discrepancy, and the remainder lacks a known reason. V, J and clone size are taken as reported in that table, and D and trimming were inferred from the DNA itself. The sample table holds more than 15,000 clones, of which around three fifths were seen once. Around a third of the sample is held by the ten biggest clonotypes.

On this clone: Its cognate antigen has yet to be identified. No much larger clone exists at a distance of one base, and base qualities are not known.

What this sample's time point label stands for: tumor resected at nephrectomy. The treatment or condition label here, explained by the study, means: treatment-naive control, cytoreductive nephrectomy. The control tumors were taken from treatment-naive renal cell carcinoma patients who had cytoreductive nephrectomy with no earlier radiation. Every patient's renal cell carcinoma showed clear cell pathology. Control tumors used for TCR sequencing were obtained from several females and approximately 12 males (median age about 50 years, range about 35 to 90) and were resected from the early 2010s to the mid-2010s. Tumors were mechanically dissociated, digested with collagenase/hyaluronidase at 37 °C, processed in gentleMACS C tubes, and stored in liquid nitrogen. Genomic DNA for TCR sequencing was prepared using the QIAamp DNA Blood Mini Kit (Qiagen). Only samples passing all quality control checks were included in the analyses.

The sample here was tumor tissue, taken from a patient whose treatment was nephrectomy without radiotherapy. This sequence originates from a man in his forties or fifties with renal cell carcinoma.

This receptor has the CDR3 CASSQAAIGDYGYTF. The nucleotides read TGTGCCAGCAGCCAAGCCGCGATAGGGGACTATGGCTACACCTTC. The chain is assembled from TRBV5-4 and TRBJ1-2; a tentative D call is TRBD1 (5 bases match). Taken from the germline V gene (reference sequence), the CDR1 and CDR2 loops are SGHNT and YYREEE. V lost 4 bases and J lost 3 bases; the stretch between them is 16 bases long. The CDR3 measures 15 amino acids from cysteine to phenylalanine. The CDR3 DNA has 45 bases and is translated from base 1.